The TCR beta chain under discussion was sequenced for a study of blood T cells in healthy people across ages. Notes on the study in general: Greater diversity and more naive CD4+ cells were seen in long-lived donors than in aged donors. Expanded clonotype changes were possibly confounded by unknown donor CMV status.

Germline V gives CDR1 LGHNA, CDR2 YSLEER. V shed 6 bases, J shed 4 bases, and the junction held 6 bases outside the gene matches. The CDR3 length is 14 residues. Drawn from each donor were 7.5 to 10 milliliters of peripheral blood. Together with a sample-barcoded 5' primer, a J-beta primer mix was included in a second PCR lasting roughly 6 to 12 cycles. From the 5' RACE reads, TCRdb called clonotypes with MiXCR, one entry per CDR3 protein. The sample holds over a million distinct CDR3 sequences, roughly two fifths seen once. The table lists this clonotype with a few counts. Its antigen is currently unknown.

The sequence was collected from a woman between 18 and 29 years old in good health. The material sequenced was blood. The J gene is TRBJ2-1, the V gene TRBV4-3, with TRBD2 matching 7 bases. In DNA form, the CDR3 reads TGCGCCAGCAGTTGGGGGGGGGATTACAATGAGCAGTTCTTC. This encodes CASSWGGDYNEQFF.